This T cell receptor (beta chain) was identified during a study of OX40 agonist ivuxolimab in advanced cancers. Study in general: Among those enrolled, mean age was about 58 years (range 23 to 79) and approximately 83% were male. General study findings and limits: Averaging showed that CD8+ T cells had more expanded clones than CD4+ did.

Profiling relied on immunoSEQ multiplex PCR, and the TCRdb table lists in-frame clones only, not all of them. Of about 130,000 clones detected, approximately 94% appear once; the ten largest clones hold more than 0.8%. With regard to this clone: Antigen unknown.

CDR1 and CDR2 (germline): MNHEY, SVGAGI. Germline trimming cut 4 bases from V and 4 bases from J; bases unmatched to any gene: 3. CDR3 size: 16 residues. V gene TRBV6-5 combines with J gene TRBJ2-3; 15 bases are shared with TRBD2. The specimen comprised CD4+ or CD8+ T cells sorted from blood, sampled in a trial of the OX40 agonist ivuxolimab. This sequence was found in an adult with an advanced solid tumor such as melanoma, head and neck, liver or kidney cancer. This CDR3 is CASSSRTSGRADTQYF. Here the CDR3 DNA reads TGTGCCAGCAGTTCCCGGACTAGCGGGAGGGCAGATACGCAGTATTTT.